This T cell receptor (beta chain) stems from a study of OX40 agonist ivuxolimab in advanced cancers. Study summary: Averaging roughly 60 years in age, with a range of about 23 to 80, the cohort was 65% to 85% male. General study findings and limits: The study did not work out the antigen specificity of the expanded peripheral T cells.

Sequencing was performed with immunoSEQ multiplex PCR; in TCRdb, only in-frame clones are kept and a portion is missing. The sample yields tens of thousands of clones, over 75% seen once. Only a few counts were recorded for this clone. Its specificity is not known. CDR1 is LGHNA, CDR2 YSLEER, per germline. With 4 bases clipped from V and 3 bases from J, the junction kept 9 bases outside the gene matches. CDR3 length: 16 residues. The receptor's source is an adult with an advanced solid tumor such as melanoma, head and neck, liver or kidney cancer. The specimen comprised CD4+ or CD8+ T cells sorted from blood, sampled in a trial of the OX40 agonist ivuxolimab. This chain links TRBV4-3 with TRBJ2-3, with 8 bases identical to TRBD2. CDR3 DNA sequence: TGCGCCAGCAGCCGAACCTCCCAGCGGGGGACAGATACGCAGTATTTT. As protein: CASSRTSQRGTDTQYF.